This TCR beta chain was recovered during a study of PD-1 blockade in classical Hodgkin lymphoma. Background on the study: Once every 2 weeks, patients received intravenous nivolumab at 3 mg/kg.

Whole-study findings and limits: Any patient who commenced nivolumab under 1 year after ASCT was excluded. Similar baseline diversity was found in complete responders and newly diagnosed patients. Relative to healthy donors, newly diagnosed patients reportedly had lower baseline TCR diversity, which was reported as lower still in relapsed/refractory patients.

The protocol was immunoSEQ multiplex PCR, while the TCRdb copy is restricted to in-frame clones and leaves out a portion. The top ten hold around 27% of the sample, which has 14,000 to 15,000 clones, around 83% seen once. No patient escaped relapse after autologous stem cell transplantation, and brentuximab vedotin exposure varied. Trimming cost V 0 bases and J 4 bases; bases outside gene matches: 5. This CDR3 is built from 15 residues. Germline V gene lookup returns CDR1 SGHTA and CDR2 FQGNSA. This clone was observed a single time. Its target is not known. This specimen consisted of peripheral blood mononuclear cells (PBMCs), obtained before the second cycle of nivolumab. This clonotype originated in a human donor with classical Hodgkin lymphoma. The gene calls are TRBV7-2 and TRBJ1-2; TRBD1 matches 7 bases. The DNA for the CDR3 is TGTGCCAGCAGCTTAGCAACGGGACAGAGCTATGGCTACACCTTC. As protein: CASSLATGQSYGYTF.